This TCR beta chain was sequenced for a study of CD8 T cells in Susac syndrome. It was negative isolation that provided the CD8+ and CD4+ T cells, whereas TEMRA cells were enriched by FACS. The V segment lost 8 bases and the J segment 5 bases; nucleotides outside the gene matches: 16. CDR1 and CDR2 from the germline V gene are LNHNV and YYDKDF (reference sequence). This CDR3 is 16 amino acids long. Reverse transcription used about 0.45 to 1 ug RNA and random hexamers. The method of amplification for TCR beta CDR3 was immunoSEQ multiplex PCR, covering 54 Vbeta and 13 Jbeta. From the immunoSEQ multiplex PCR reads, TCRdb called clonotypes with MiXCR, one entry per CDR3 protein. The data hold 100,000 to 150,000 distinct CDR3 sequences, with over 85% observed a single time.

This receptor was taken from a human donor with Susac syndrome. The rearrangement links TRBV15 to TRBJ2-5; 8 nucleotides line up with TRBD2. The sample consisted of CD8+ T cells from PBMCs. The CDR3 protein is CATGTPFSGKGETQYF. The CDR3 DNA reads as TGTGCCACCGGGACACCCTTTAGCGGGAAGGGGGAGACCCAGTACTTC.